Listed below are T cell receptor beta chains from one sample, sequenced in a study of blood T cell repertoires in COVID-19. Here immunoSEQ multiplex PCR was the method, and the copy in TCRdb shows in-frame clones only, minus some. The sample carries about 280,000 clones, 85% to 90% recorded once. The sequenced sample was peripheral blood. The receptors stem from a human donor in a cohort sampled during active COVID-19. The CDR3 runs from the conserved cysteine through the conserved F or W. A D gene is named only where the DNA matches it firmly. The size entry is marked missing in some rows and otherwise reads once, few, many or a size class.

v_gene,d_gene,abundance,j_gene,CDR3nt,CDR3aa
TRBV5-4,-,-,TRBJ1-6,TGTGCCAGCAGCTATCCGGGACAAAAAAATTCACCCCTCCACTTT,CASSYPGQKNSPLHF
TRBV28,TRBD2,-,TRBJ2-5,TGTGCCAGCAGTTTGGGGCTAGGGCGGGGGCAAGAGACCCAGTACTTC,CASSLGLGRGQETQYF
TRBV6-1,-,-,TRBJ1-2,TGTGCCAGCAGTGAAGGTCCCATCTATGGCTACACCTTC,CASSEGPIYGYTF
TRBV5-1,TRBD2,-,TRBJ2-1,TGCGCCAGCAGTTCACTAGCGGGAGGGTACAATGAGCAGTTCTTC,CASSSLAGGYNEQFF
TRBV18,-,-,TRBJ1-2,TGTGCCAGCTCACCACCGAATAGGGGGAGCTATGGCTACACCTTC,CASSPPNRGSYGYTF
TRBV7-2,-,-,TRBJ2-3,TGTGCCAGCAGCGCGACAGGGACTAGTCCCACAGATACGCAGTATTTT,CASSATGTSPTDTQYF
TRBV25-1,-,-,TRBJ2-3,TGTGCCAGCAGTGTCACAGGGACAGATACGCAGTATTTT,CASSVTGTDTQYF
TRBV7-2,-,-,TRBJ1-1,TGTGCCAGCAGCTCCCGAGACAGGTACACTGAAGCTTTCTTT,CASSSRDRYTEAFF
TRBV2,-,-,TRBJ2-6,TGTGCCAGCAGTGGCAACAGGGCTGGGGCCAACGTCCTGACTTTC,CASSGNRAGANVLTF
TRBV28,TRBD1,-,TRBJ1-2,TGTGCCAGCAGTTCCCCCGACAGGGGTAAATATGGCTACACCTTC,CASSSPDRGKYGYTF
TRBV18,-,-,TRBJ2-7,TGTGCCAGCTCACCAAGACAGCTCCTTCCCTACGAGCAGTACTTC,CASSPRQLLPYEQYF
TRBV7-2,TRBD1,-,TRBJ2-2,TGTGCCAGCAGTCAAAAGAGGGGGCTTAACACCGGGGAGCTGTTTTTT,CASSQKRGLNTGELFF
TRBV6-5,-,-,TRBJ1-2,TGTGCCAGCAGTTATGGAGGTGGCTACACCTTC,CASSYGGGYTF
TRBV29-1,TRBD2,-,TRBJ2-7,TGCAGCGTAGGGACTAGCGGGGCGGCCTACGAGCAGTACTTC,CSVGTSGAAYEQYF
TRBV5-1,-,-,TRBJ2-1,TGCGCCAGCAGCCCAGGTCAGGGATGGGCGCAGTTCTTC,CASSPGQGWAQFF
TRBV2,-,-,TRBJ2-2,TGTGCCAGCAGGTCCAAGCTAGTCTCCGGGGAGCTGTTTTTT,CASRSKLVSGELFF
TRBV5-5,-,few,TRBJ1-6,TGTGCCAGCAGCTTGCAGGACCTAGCCGGAAATAATTCACCCCTCCACTTT,CASSLQDLAGNNSPLHF
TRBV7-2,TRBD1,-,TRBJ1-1,TGTGCCAGCAGCTTAGGGTCAGGGGGCGGCACTGAAGCTTTCTTT,CASSLGSGGGTEAFF
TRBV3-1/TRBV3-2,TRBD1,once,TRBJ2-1,TGTGCCAGCAGCGCACGGGACAGACACAATGAGCAGTTCTTC,CASSARDRHNEQFF
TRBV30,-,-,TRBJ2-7,TGTGCCTGGAGTGACCCGTCACTAGTCCTAGTGGGAGAGCAGTACTTC,CAWSDPSLVLVGEQYF
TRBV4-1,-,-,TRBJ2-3,TGCGCCAGCAGCCAAGATCTTTCCTTGGGGGGAGATACGCAGTATTTT,CASSQDLSLGGDTQYF
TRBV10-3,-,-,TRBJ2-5,TGTGCCATCAGTCCTACCGACCTTGGGGGGGAGACCCAGTACTTC,CAISPTDLGGETQYF
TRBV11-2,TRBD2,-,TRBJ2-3,TGTGCCAGCAGCTCAGGGACTAGCGGGAGCGCAGATACGCAGTATTTT,CASSSGTSGSADTQYF
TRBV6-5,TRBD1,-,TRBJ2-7,TGTGCCAGCAGGCCGCTGCAGGGGGCTAGCGAGCAGTACTTC,CASRPLQGASEQYF
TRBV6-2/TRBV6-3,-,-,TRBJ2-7,TGTGCCAGCAGTTACCGGGGGTACGAGCAGTACTTC,CASSYRGYEQYF
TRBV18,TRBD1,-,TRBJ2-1,TGTGCCAGCTCACCAGGGACAGGGATGTCCTACAATGAGCAGTTCTTC,CASSPGTGMSYNEQFF
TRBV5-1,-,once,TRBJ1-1,TGCGCCAGCACCCCTTCGGGGGGAAGCACTGAAGCTTTCTTT,CASTPSGGSTEAFF
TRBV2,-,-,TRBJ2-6,TGTGCCAGCAGTGAAGGCAGGGCTGGGGCCAACGTCCTGACTTTC,CASSEGRAGANVLTF
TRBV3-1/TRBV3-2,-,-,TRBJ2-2,TGTGCCAGCAGCCGACCGGGTCCCGGGGAGCTGTTTTTT,CASSRPGPGELFF
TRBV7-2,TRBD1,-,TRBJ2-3,TGTGCCAGCAGCTTGGGACAGGGCGTTGTAGATACGCAGTATTTT,CASSLGQGVVDTQYF
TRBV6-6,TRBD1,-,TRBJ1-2,TGTGCCAGCAGGTCCGGGACAGGCCTTAACTATGGCTACACCTTC,CASRSGTGLNYGYTF
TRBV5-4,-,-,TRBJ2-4,TGTGCCAGCAGCTTTGGACAGTTAGGCATTCAGTACTTC,CASSFGQLGIQYF
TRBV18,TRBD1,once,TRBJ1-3,TGTGCCAGCTCACACTATCCCGTCGGGCAGGGGGCTCCTGGAAACACCATATATTTT,CASSHYPVGQGAPGNTIYF
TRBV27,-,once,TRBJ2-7,TGTGCCAGCAGCCGGGTGCCTGGCGGGACTTTCGACGAGCAGTACTTC,CASSRVPGGTFDEQYF
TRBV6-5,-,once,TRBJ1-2,TGTGCCAGCAGGGTCCCCGGACAGAACTATGGCTACACCTTC,CASRVPGQNYGYTF
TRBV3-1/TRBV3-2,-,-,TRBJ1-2,TGTGCCAGCAGCCAAGGGACAGCCTCTAACTATGGCTACACCTTC,CASSQGTASNYGYTF
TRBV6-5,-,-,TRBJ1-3,TGTGCCAGCAGCCCCCTCTCGTCTGGAAACACCATATATTTT,CASSPLSSGNTIYF
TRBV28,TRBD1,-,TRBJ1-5,TGTGCCAGCAGTTGGACAGGGGGCGGCTTAAGGGCACAGCCCCAGCATTTT,CASSWTGGGLRAQPQHF
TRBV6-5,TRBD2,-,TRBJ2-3,TGTGCCAGCAGTCCCGGACTAGTATCAGATACGCAGTATTTT,CASSPGLVSDTQYF
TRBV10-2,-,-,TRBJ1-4,TGCGCCAGCAGCAGGGATACTAATGAAAAACTGTTTTTT,CASSRDTNEKLFF
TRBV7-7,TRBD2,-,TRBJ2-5,TGTGCCAGCAGCTTAGTGGGAGGGGCGCAAGAGACCCAGTACTTC,CASSLVGGAQETQYF
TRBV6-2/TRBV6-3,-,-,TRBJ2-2,TGTGCCAGCAGTTACTCTCGGCGCGGGCGGAACACCGGGGAGCTGTTTTTT,CASSYSRRGRNTGELFF
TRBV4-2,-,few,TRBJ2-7,TGTGCCAGCAGCCAAGGCCTAGCCCCCCTTAACGAGCAGTACTTC,CASSQGLAPLNEQYF
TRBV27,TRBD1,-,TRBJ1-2,TGTGCCAGCAGTACAGGGACAGGGGGCCTTTATGGCTACACCTTC,CASSTGTGGLYGYTF
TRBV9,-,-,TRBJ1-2,TGTGCCAGCAAGAGGACGGAGGGAGTCGGTGGCTACACCTTC,CASKRTEGVGGYTF
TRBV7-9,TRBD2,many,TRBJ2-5,TGTGCCAGCAGCCCGAGCGGGAGGGGAGAGACCCAGTACTTC,CASSPSGRGETQYF
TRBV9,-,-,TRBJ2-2,TGTGCCAGCAGCAAAGAACCCGGGACTAACACCGGGGAGCTGTTTTTT,CASSKEPGTNTGELFF
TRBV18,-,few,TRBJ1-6,TGTGCCAGCTCACCACGCAACGGGGAGGGTTCACCCCTCCACTTT,CASSPRNGEGSPLHF
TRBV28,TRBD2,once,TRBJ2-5,TGTGCCAGCCGCCAGGCGGGAGCGGTGGAGACCCAGTACTTC,CASRQAGAVETQYF
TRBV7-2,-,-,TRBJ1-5,TGTGCCAGCAGCTTAGGAGGTGTGAGTCAGCCCCAGCATTTT,CASSLGGVSQPQHF
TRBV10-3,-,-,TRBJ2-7,TGTGCCATTAGAGGGGGTTCCGTGGTGGGGCAGTACTTC,CAIRGGSVVGQYF